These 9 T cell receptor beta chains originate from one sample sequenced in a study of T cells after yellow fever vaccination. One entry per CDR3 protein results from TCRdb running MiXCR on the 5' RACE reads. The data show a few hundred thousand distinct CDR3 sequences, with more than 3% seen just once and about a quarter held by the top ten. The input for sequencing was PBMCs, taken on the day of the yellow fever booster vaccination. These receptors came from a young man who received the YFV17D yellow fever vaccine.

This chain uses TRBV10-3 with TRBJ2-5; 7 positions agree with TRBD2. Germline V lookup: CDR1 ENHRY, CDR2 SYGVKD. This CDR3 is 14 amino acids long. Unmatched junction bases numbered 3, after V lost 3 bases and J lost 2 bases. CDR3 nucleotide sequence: TGTGCCATCAGTGATGCGGGGGAACAAGAGACCCAGTACTTC. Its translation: CAISDAGEQETQYF.

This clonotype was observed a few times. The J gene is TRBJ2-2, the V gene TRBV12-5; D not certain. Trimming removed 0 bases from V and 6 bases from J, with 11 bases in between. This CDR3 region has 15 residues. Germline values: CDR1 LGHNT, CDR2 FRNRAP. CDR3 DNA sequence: TGTGCTAGTGGTTTGGTACCAGATTTCCCCGGGGAGCTGTTTTTT. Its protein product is CASGLVPDFPGELFF. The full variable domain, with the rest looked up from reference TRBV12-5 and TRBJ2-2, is DARVTQTPRHKVTEMGQEVTMRCQPILGHNTVFWYRQTMMQGLELLAYFRNRAPLDDSGMPKDRFSAEMPDATLATLKIQPSEPRDSAVYFCASGLVPDFPGELFFGEGSRLTVL.

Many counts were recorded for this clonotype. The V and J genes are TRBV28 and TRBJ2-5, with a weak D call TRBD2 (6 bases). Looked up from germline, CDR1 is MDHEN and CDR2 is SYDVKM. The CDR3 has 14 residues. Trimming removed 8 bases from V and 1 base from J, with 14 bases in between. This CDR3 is CASAGRSLQETQYF. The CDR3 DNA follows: TGTGCCAGCGCGGGACGGAGTCTCCAAGAGACCCAGTACTTC.

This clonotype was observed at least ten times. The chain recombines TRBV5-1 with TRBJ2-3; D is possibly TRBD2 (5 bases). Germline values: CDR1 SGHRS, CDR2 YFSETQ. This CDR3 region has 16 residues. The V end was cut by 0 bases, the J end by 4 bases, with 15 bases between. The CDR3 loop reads CASSLVSAGGADTQYF. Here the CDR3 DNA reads TGCGCCAGCAGCTTGGTTTCGGCGGGCGGCGCAGATACGCAGTATTTT.

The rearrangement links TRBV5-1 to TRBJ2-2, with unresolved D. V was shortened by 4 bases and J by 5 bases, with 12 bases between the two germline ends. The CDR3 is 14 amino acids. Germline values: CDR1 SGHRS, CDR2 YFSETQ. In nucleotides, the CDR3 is TGCGCCAGCAGCCCGCCTATGGCTACCGGGGAGCTGTTTTTT. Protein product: CASSPPMATGELFF.

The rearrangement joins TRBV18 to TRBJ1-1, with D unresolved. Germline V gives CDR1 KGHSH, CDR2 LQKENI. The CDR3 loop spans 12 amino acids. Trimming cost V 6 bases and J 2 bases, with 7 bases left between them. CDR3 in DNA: TGTGCCAGCTCCCACAGTAACACTGAAGCTTTCTTT. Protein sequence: CASSHSNTEAFF.

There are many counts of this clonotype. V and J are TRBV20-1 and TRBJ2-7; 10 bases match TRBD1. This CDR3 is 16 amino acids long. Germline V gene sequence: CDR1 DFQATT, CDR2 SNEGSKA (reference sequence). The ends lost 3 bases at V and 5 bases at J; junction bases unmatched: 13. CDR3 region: CSASLEGQGTEDEQYV. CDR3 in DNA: TGCAGTGCTAGCCTGGAGGGACAGGGGACTGAGGACGAGCAGTACGTC.

CDR3 amino acids: CASSMTDINYNEQFF. The DNA of the CDR3 is TGTGCCAGCAGTATGACTGATATCAACTACAATGAGCAGTTCTTC. The gene calls are TRBV12-3 or TRBV12-4 and TRBJ2-1, with no clear D. This CDR3 spans 15 amino acids. Deletions cut 5 bases from V and 3 bases from J, with 14 bases between.

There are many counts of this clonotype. CDR3 sequence (DNA): TGTGCCAGCAAATTGGGGACTAGCGGGCCTTACGAGCAGTACTTC. As protein: CASKLGTSGPYEQYF. This rearrangement joins TRBV27 to TRBJ2-7, with 12 bases matching TRBD2. Germline CDR1 MNHEY, CDR2 SMNVEV (reference sequence). The CDR3 has 15 residues. Unmatched junction bases numbered 8, after V lost 7 bases and J lost 4 bases.